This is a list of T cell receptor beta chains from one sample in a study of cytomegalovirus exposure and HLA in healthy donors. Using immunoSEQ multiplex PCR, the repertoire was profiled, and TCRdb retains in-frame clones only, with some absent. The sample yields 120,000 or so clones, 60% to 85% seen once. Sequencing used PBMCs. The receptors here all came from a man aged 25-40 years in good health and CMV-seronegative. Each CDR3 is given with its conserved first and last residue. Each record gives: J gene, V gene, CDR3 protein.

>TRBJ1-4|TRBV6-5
CASSRAGSANEKLFF
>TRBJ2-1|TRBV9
CASSVALAGGPGNEQFF
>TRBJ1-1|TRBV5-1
CASSLAAGGIVNTEAFF
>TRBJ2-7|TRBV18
CASSPIRDRPGTYEQYF
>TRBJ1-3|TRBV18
CASSQDWVSGNTIYF
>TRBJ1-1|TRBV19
CASSIAGVGTEAFF
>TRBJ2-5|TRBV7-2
CASSPKETQYF
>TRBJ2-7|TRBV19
CASSGPRGSYEQYF
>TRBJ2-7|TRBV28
CASSLARGSSYEQYF
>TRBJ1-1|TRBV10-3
CAISESRQGTNTEAFF
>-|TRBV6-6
CASSRLAGYEQYF
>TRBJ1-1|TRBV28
CASSHDRLVDAFF
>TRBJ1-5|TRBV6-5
CASSYRGGAGQPQHF
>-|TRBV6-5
CASSSTGYYEQYF
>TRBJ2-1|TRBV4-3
CASSRTSGGADEQFF
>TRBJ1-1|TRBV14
CASSRNGGTEAFF
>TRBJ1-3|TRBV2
CASTRTGVGNTIYF
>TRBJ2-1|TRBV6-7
CAQARGEVGNEQFF
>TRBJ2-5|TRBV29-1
CSANTDIARETQYF
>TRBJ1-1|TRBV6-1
CASRDRGDNTEAFF
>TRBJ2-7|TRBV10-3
CAISGLRESTSGSSYEQYF
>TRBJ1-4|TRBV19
CASSRSGQGIEKLFF
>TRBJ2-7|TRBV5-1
CASSLAGGEQYF
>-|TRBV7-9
CSSSRTGVEQYF
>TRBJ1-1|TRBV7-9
CASSPSQEPVTEAFF
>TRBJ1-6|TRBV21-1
CASSPPRGGVSVAPLHF
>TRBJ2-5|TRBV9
CASSGGLAGVAETQYF
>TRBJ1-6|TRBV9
CASSEQVDSPLHF
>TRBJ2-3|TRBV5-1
CASSLQPSGGSITDTQYF
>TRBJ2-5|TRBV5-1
CASGLRGQGAQETQYF
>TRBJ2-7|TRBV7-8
CASSLRDRGQEQYF
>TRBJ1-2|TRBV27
CASSRLANYGYTF
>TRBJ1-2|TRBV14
CASSQKGPGQGKDGYTF
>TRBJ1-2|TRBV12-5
CASGLGEVGGYTF
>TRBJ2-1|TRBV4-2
CASSQDVAGGQYEQFF
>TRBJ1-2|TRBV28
CASSLETGARYGYTF
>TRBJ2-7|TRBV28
CASSLRQDEQYF
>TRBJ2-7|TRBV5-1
CASSLPRDRGLREQYF
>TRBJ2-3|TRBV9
CASSASLAGPRSTDTQYF
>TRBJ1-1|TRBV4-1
CASSQVLKGPRLNTEAFF
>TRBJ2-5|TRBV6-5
CASRDFPQETQYF
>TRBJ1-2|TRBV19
CASSQGAYPGYTF
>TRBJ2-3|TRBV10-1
CASSSGQGIDTQYF
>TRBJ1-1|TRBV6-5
CASVQGEAFF
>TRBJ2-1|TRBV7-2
CASSWYNRGNEQFF
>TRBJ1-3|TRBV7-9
CASSRTGGNTIYF
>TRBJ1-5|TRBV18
CASSPRKGDSNQPQHF
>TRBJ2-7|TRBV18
CASVRQGDFEQYF
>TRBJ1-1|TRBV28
CASSLIDRSDTEAFF
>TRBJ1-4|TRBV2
CASSGRQATNEKLFF
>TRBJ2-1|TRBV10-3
CAISTILGLAGGGSYNEQFF
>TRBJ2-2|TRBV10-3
CAISAGQQANTGELFF
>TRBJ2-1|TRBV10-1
CASSEGLAGVGSYNEQFF
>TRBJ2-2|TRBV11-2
CASSLYPGNTGELFF
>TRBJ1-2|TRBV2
CASTTRTGGDYGYTF
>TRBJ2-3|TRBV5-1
CASSGPGGETDTQYF